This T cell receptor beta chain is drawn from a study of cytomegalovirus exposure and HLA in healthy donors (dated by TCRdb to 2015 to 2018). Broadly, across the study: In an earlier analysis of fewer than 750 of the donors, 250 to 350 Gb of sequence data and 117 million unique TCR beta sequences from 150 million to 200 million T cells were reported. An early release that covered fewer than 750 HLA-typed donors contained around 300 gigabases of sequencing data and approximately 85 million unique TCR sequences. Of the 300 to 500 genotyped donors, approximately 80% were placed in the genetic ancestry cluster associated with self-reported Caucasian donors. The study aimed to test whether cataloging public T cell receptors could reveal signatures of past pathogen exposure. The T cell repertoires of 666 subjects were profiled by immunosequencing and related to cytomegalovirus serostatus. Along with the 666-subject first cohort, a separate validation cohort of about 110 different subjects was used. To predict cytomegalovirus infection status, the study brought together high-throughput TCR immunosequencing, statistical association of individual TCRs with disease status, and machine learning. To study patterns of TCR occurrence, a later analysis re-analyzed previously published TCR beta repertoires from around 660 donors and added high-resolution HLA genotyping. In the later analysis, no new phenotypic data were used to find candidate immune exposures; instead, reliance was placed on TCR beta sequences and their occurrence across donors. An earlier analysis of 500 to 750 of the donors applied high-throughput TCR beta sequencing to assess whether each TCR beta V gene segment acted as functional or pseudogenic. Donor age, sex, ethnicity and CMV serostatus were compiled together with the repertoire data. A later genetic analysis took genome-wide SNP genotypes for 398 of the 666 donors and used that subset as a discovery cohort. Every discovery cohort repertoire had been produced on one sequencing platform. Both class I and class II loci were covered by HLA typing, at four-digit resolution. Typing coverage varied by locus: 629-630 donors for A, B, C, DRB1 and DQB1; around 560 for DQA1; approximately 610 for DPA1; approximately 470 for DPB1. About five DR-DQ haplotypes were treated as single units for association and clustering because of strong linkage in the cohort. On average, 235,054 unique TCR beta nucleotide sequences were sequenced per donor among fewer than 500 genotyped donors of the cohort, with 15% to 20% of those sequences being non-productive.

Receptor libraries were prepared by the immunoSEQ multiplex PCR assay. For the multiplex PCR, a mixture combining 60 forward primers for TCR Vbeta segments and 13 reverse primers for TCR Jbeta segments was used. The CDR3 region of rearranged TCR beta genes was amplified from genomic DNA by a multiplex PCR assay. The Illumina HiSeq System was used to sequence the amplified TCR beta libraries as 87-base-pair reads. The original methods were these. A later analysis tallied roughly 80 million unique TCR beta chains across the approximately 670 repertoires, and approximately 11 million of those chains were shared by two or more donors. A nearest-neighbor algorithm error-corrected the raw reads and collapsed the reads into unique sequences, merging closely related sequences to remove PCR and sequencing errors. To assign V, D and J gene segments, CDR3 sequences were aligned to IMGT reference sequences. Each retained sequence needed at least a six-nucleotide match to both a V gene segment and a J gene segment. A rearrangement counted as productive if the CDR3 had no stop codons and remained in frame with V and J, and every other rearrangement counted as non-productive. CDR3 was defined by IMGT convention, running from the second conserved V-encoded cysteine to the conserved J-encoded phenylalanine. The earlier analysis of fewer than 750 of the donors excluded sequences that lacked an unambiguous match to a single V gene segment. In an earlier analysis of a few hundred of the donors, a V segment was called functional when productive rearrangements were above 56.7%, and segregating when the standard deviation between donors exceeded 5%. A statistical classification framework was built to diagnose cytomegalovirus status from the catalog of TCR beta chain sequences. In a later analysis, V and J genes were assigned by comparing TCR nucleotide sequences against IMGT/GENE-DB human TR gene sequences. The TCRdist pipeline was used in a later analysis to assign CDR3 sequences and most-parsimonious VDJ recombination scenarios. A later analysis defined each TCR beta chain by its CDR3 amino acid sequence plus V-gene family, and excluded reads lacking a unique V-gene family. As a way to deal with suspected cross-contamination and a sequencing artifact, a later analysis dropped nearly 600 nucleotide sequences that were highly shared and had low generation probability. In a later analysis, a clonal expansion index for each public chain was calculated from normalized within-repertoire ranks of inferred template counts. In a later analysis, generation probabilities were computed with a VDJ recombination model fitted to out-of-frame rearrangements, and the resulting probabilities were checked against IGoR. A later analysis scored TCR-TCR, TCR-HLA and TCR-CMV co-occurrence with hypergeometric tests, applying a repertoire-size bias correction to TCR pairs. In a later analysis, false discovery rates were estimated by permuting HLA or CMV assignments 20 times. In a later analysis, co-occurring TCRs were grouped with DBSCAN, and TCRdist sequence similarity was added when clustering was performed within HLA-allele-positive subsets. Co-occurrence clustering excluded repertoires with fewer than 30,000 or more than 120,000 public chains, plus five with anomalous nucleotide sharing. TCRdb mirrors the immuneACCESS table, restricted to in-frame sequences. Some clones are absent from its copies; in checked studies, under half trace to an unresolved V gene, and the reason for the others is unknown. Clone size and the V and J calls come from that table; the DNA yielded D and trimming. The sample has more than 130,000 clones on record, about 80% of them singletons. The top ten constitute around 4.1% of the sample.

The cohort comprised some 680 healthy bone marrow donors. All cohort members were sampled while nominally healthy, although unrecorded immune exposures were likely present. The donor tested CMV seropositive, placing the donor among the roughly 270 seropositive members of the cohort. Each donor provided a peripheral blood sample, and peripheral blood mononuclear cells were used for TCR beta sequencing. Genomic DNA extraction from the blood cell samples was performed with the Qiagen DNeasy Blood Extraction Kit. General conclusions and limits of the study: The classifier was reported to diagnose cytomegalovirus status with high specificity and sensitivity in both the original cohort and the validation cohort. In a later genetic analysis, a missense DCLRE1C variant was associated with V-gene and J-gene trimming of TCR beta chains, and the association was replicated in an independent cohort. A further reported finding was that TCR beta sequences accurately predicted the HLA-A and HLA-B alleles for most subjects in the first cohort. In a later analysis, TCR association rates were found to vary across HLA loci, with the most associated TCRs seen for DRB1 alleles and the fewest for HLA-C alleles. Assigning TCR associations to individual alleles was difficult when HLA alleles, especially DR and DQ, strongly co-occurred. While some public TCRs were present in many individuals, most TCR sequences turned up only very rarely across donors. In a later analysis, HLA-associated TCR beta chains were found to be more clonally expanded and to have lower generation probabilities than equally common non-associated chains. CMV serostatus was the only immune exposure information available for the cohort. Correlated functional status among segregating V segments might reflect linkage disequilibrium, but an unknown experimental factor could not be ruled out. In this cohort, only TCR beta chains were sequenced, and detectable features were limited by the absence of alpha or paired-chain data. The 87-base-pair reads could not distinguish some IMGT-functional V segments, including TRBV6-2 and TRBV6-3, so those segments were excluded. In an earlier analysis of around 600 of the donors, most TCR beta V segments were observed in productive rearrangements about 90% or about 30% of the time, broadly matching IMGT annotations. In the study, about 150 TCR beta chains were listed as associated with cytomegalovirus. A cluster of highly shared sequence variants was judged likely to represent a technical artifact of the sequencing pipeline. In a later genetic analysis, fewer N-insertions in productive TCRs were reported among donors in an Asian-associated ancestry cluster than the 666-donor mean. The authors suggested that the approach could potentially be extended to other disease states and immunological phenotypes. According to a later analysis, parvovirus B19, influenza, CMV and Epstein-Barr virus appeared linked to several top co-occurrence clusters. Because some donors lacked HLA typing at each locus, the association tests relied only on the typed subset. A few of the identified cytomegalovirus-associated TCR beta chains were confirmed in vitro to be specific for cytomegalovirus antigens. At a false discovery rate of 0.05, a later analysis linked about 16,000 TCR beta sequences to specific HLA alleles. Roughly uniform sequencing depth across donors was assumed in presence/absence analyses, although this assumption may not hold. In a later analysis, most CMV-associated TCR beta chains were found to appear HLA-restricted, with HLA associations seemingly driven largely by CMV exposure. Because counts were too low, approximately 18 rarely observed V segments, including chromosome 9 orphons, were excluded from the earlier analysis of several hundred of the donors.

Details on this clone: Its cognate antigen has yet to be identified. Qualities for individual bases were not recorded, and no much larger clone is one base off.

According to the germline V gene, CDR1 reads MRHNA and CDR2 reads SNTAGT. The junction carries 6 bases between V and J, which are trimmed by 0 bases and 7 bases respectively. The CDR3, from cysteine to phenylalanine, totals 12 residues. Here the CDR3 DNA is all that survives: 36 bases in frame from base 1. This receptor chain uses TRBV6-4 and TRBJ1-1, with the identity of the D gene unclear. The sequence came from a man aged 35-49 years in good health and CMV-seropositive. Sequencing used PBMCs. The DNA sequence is TGTGCCAGCAGTGACTCCTCCGGTGAAGCTTTCTTT. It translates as CASSDSSGEAFF.